The 30 T cell receptor beta chains reported below all come from one sample, sequenced in a study of blood T cell repertoires in COVID-19. This table comes from immunoSEQ multiplex PCR, and its TCRdb copy is limited to in-frame clones, with some not included. The sample carries just under 50,000 clones, 65% to 90% recorded once. The sequencing input was peripheral blood. The receptors originated from a human donor in a cohort sampled during active COVID-19.

The sample holds one count of this clone. The V call is TRBV24-1, the J call TRBJ1-5, with unresolved D. CDR1 and CDR2 (germline): KGHDR, SFDVKD. The CDR3 runs to 14 residues. V gave up 4 bases and J gave up 5 bases, with 11 bases separating them. CDR3 nucleotides: TGTGCCACCAGTGACGTGGGCCCGGATCAGCCCCAGCATTTT. This codes for CATSDVGPDQPQHF.

This sequence joins TRBV25-1 and TRBJ2-1, with TRBD1 as a possible D gene (6 bases). Germline CDR1 MGHDK, CDR2 SYGVNS. This CDR3 has 15 residues. The germline V and J ends were trimmed by 3 bases and 5 bases, with 14 bases remaining between them. In nucleotides, the CDR3 is TGTGCCAGCAGTGACCCCGGGACATTCGACAATGAGCAGTTCTTC. Translating gives CASSDPGTFDNEQFF. Combining the CDR3 with reference TRBV25-1 and TRBJ2-1 gives the whole variable domain EADIYQTPRYLVIGTGKKITLECSQTMGHDKMYWYQQDPGMELHLIHYSYGVNSTEKGDLSSESTVSRIRTEHFPLTLESARPSHTSQYLCASSDPGTFDNEQFFGPGTRLTVL.

This chain uses TRBV6-5 with TRBJ2-1; perhaps TRBD1 as D (6 bases). V gave up 2 bases and J gave up 1 base, with 9 bases separating them. Germline CDR1 MNHEY, CDR2 SVGAGI. The CDR3 length is 15 residues. The CDR3 DNA follows: TGTGCCAGCAGTTACGGCAGGGGATCCTACAATGAGCAGTTCTTC. It yields the protein CASSYGRGSYNEQFF.

The V and J genes are TRBV7-2 and TRBJ1-6, with no clear D. The germline V gene has CDR1 SGHTA and CDR2 FQGNSA. Trimming removed 5 bases from V and 0 bases from J, with 11 bases in between. The CDR3 is 16 residues long. The CDR3 is CASSPYSSSYNSPLHF. DNA for the CDR3: TGTGCCAGCAGCCCATACAGCAGCTCCTATAATTCACCCCTCCACTTT.

The chain links TRBV7-2 to TRBJ1-1, with a tentative D call TRBD1 (6 bases). This CDR3 region has 14 residues. Germline V gene lookup returns CDR1 SGHTA and CDR2 FQGNSA. V lost 3 bases and J 4 bases, leaving 12 bases between the germline ends. The CDR3 DNA reads TGTGCCAGCAGCTTCACAGGGATCAGCACTGAAGCTTTCTTT. Translation: CASSFTGISTEAFF.

The CDR3 sequence: CASSGQTSGRSNEQFF. In DNA form, the CDR3 reads TGTGCCAGCAGTGGACAGACTAGCGGGAGAAGCAATGAGCAGTTCTTC. The rearrangement links TRBV6-1 to TRBJ2-1; TRBD2 aligns across 12 bases. CDR1 is MNHNS and CDR2 is SASEGT in the germline V gene. V dropped 4 bases and J dropped 6; count of bases not matched to a gene: 7. The CDR3 runs to 16 residues.

The gene calls are TRBV2 and TRBJ2-3, with TRBD2 matching over 12 bases. The germline gives CDR1 SNHLY, CDR2 FYNNEI. The CDR3 extends over 16 amino acids. The junction had 7 bases not matched to a gene; V was cut back by 6 bases and J by 3 bases. Written as DNA, the CDR3 is TGTGCCAGCAGATGGACTAGCGGGGCTGGGACAGATACGCAGTATTTT. This translates into CASRWTSGAGTDTQYF.

This sequence joins TRBV6-1 and TRBJ2-1, with 10 bases matching TRBD2. The germline V gene has CDR1 MNHNS and CDR2 SASEGT. The CDR3 runs to 16 residues. J was trimmed by 7 bases and V by 3 bases; bases with no gene match: 9. CDR3 amino acids: CASSEGSSGRGNEQFF. CDR3 DNA sequence: TGTGCCAGCAGTGAGGGGTCTAGCGGGAGAGGAAATGAGCAGTTCTTC.

The genes are TRBV18 and TRBJ1-1; possibly TRBD1 for D (5 bases). Trimming removed 5 bases at V and 7 bases at J, with 11 bases between. The CDR3 spans 12 residues. The germline CDR1 and CDR2 sequences are KGHSH and LQKENI. The CDR3 DNA reads TGTGCCAGCTCAAGAGGGGAGGGTGAAGCTTTCTTT. It codes for CASSRGEGEAFF.

The CDR3 nucleotides are TGTGCCAGCAGCCAAGTACAGGGCGCTGGAAACACCATATATTTT. Translation: CASSQVQGAGNTIYF. The chain combines TRBV4-2 with TRBJ1-3; maybe TRBD1 (6 bases). With 1 base removed from V and 2 bases from J, the gap between germline ends came to 9 bases. In germline, CDR1 is LGHNA, CDR2 YNFKEQ. There are 15 residues in the CDR3.

This rearrangement joins TRBV5-1 to TRBJ2-1; 12 positions match TRBD2. Germline values: CDR1 SGHRS, CDR2 YFSETQ. This CDR3 has 15 residues. Unmatched junction bases numbered 2, after V lost 3 bases and J lost 4 bases. CDR3 bases: TGCGCCAGCAGCTGGGGGACTAGCGGGTACAATGAGCAGTTCTTC. It yields the protein CASSWGTSGYNEQFF.

The rearrangement uses TRBV21-1 and TRBJ2-3; the table assigns TRBD2, which was not confirmed against the DNA. TRBV21-1 is assigned pseudogene status. The CDR3 is 21 amino acids. The CDR3 nucleotides are TGTGCCAGCAGCAAAGCACCTCCACCGGGACTAGCTGATACTAGCACAGATACGCAGTATTTT. As protein: CASSKAPPPGLADTSTDTQYF.

DNA for the CDR3: TGTGCCAGCAGGGGACAGGGCAATGAGCAGTTCTTC. It yields the protein CASRGQGNEQFF. The chain recombines TRBV2 with TRBJ2-1, with TRBD1 identical over 9 bases. V shed 6 bases and J 6 bases; nucleotides not matched to a gene: 0. The CDR3 loop spans 12 amino acids. Per germline, CDR1 SNHLY and CDR2 FYNNEI.

The chain has TRBV11-2 and TRBJ2-2; 7 bases agree with TRBD2. Germline assignment: CDR1 SGHAT and CDR2 FQNNGV. Unmatched junction bases numbered 5, after V lost 3 bases and J lost 4 bases. The CDR3 loop spans 15 amino acids. The CDR3 DNA is TGTGCCAGCAGCTTCCCTAGCGGCCTCACCGGGGAGCTGTTTTTT. Amino acid sequence: CASSFPSGLTGELFF. The whole variable domain, remainder taken from reference TRBV11-2 and TRBJ2-2, is EAGVAQSPRYKIIEKRQSVAFWCNPISGHATLYWYQQILGQGPKLLIQFQNNGVVDDSQLPKDRFSAERLKGVDSTLKIQPAKLEDSAVYLCASSFPSGLTGELFFGEGSRLTVL.

This chain connects TRBV10-3 to TRBJ2-5; 13 bases are shared with TRBD2. V shed 8 bases, J shed 2 bases, and the junction held 5 bases outside the gene matches. The CDR3 is 15 amino acids. The V gene's germline CDR1 is ENHRY and CDR2 SYGVKD. CDR3 sequence reads: CAIGGLAGEQETQYF. As DNA, the CDR3 is TGTGCCATCGGAGGACTAGCGGGAGAGCAAGAGACCCAGTACTTC.

The chain employs TRBV2 and TRBJ1-1; 7 positions match TRBD1. J gave up 5 bases and V 4 bases, and 7 bases lay outside the gene matches. Germline V gives CDR1 SNHLY, CDR2 FYNNEI. This CDR3 is 14 amino acids long. The CDR3 bases are TGTGCCAGCAGTGTCCTGACAGGGAGGACTGAAGCTTTCTTT. Translating it yields CASSVLTGRTEAFF.

The chain is built from TRBV4-2 and TRBJ2-3; 8 positions agree with TRBD2. From germline, CDR1 is LGHNA and CDR2 YNFKEQ. The CDR3 spans 16 residues. The V gene end was trimmed by 0 bases and the J gene end by 0 bases; junction bases not matched to a gene: 2. CDR3 DNA: TGTGCCAGCAGCCAAGACGGGGGGGCTAGCACAGATACGCAGTATTTT. It yields the protein CASSQDGGASTDTQYF.

The chain links TRBV19 to TRBJ1-5; tentatively, D is TRBD1 (6 bases). V lost 4 bases, J lost 6 bases, and 16 bases lay in between. This CDR3 comprises 15 residues. Germline loops: CDR1 LNHDA, CDR2 SQIVND (reference sequence). CDR3 sequence: CASSSPTGFGQPQHF. In DNA form, the CDR3 reads TGTGCCAGTAGTAGCCCCACAGGGTTCGGTCAGCCCCAGCATTTT.

This clone has just one count. V and J are TRBV5-4 and TRBJ2-1, with 11 bases aligning to TRBD2. V gave up 1 base and J gave up 6 bases; unmatched junction bases: 0. This CDR3 comprises 14 residues. Germline V gene lookup returns CDR1 SGHNT and CDR2 YYREEE (reference sequence). CDR3 nucleotides: TGTGCCAGCAGCTTGCTAGCGGGAGGCAATGAGCAGTTCTTC. Amino acid sequence: CASSLLAGGNEQFF.

The rearrangement links TRBV7-2 to TRBJ1-5; tentatively, D is TRBD1 (6 bases). Germline V gene lookup returns CDR1 SGHTA and CDR2 FQGNSA. V lost 5 bases, J lost 4 bases, and 27 bases lay in between. CDR3 length: 19 amino acids. This CDR3 reads CASSPNPREGGRQNQPQHF. The DNA for the CDR3 is TGTGCCAGCAGCCCAAACCCCCGCGAGGGGGGGCGGCAGAATCAGCCCCAGCATTTT.

The V call is TRBV19, the J call TRBJ2-7; 8 positions match TRBD1. The CDR3 is 15 amino acids. Germline V gives CDR1 LNHDA, CDR2 SQIVND (reference sequence). The V gene end was trimmed by 6 bases and the J gene end by 3 bases; junction bases not matched to a gene: 10. CDR3 coding DNA: TGTGCCAGTAGCCACCCGCGACAGGGGAGCTACGAGCAGTACTTC. Translated: CASSHPRQGSYEQYF. The whole variable domain, remainder taken from reference TRBV19 and TRBJ2-7, is DGGITQSPKYLFRKEGQNVTLSCEQNLNHDAMYWYRQDPGQGLRLIYYSQIVNDFQKGDIAEGYSVSREKKESFPLTVTSAQKNPTAFYLCASSHPRQGSYEQYFGPGTRLTVT.

The rearrangement joins TRBV3-1 (or the pseudogene TRBV3-2) to TRBJ2-5, with 13 bases lining up with TRBD2. There are 16 residues in the CDR3. Germline values: CDR1 LGHDT, CDR2 YNNKEL (reference sequence). V lost 4 bases and J lost 4; bases outside the gene matches: 6. The DNA of the CDR3 is TGTGCCAGCAGCCTACGGACTAGCGGGAGATCAGAGACCCAGTACTTC. It translates to CASSLRTSGRSETQYF.

With regard to this clone: Other DNA sequences in the same sample also yield this CDR3. The V gene is TRBV28, the J gene TRBJ1-1, with a tentative D call TRBD1 (6 bases). The CDR3 is 12 amino acids. Germline V lookup: CDR1 MDHEN, CDR2 SYDVKM. Trimming removed 8 bases from V and 4 bases from J, with 11 bases in between. CDR3 sequence reads: CASSQGFTEAFF. CDR3 nucleotides: TGTGCCAGCTCGCAGGGGTTCACTGAAGCTTTCTTT.

The chain is built from TRBV5-1 and TRBJ1-6; 9 bases match TRBD1. Germline loops: CDR1 SGHRS, CDR2 YFSETQ. The V gene end was trimmed by 2 bases and the J gene end by 9 bases; junction bases not matched to a gene: 6. CDR3 length equals 15 residues. The chain's CDR3 is CASSFTGGRGSPLHF. Written as DNA, the CDR3 is TGCGCCAGCAGCTTTACAGGGGGCAGAGGTTCACCCCTCCACTTT.

The V gene is TRBV19, the J gene TRBJ1-1; 10 bases agree with TRBD1. Germline V gene lookup returns CDR1 LNHDA and CDR2 SQIVND (reference sequence). The CDR3 totals 15 residues. Trimming removed 10 bases from V and 1 base from J; junction bases left unmatched: 9. The CDR3 here is CATLRGQGGNTEAFF. In DNA, the CDR3 is TGTGCCACCTTAAGAGGACAGGGGGGGAACACTGAAGCTTTCTTT.

This clone appeared a single time. This chain uses TRBV5-5 with TRBJ2-1; D remains ambiguous. V shed 5 bases and J shed 8 bases, with 11 bases lying between them. Germline V gene lookup returns CDR1 SGHKS and CDR2 YYEKEE (reference sequence). This CDR3 is 12 amino acids long. The CDR3 spells CASSSRHHEQFF. The CDR3 region has the DNA TGTGCCAGCAGTTCCCGACACCATGAGCAGTTCTTC.

V and J are TRBV5-4 and TRBJ1-1, with 8 bases aligning to TRBD1. The CDR3 covers 13 residues. After removal of 4 bases from V and 4 bases from J, the junction contained 3 bases not matched to a gene. The germline V gene has CDR1 SGHNT and CDR2 YYREEE (reference sequence). Written as DNA, the CDR3 is TGTGCCAGCAGCCCACAGGGGGGCACTGAAGCTTTCTTT. This sequence encodes CASSPQGGTEAFF. The variable domain in full, completed from reference TRBV5-4 and TRBJ1-1, reads ETGVTQSPTHLIKTRGQQVTLRCSSQSGHNTVSWYQQALGQGPQFIFQYYREEENGRGNFPPRFSGLQFPNYSSELNVNALELDDSALYLCASSPQGGTEAFFGQGTRLTVV.

The V gene is TRBV5-1, the J gene TRBJ1-2, with unresolved D. The CDR3 loop spans 16 amino acids. Per germline, CDR1 SGHRS and CDR2 YFSETQ. V was shortened by 0 bases and J by 4 bases, with 16 bases between the two germline ends. The CDR3 nucleotides are TGCGCCAGCAGCTTGGGAGGAACTTCATCTTTCTATGGCTACACCTTC. The encoded protein is CASSLGGTSSFYGYTF. Together with reference TRBV5-1 and TRBJ1-2, the CDR3 gives the full variable domain: KAGVTQTPRYLIKTRGQQVTLSCSPISGHRSVSWYQQTPGQGLQFLFEYFSETQRNKGNFPGRFSGRQFSNSRSEMNVSTLELGDSALYLCASSLGGTSSFYGYTFGSGTRLTVV.

The chain links TRBV4-3 to TRBJ2-5, with 8 bases identical to TRBD2. Looked up from germline, CDR1 is LGHNA and CDR2 is YSLEER. This CDR3 region has 15 residues. Trimming at V came to 4 bases and at J to 4 bases, leaving 8 bases not matched to a gene. CDR3 amino acids: CASSLRLASPETQYF. In DNA form, the CDR3 reads TGCGCCAGCAGCCTCCGACTAGCGAGCCCAGAGACCCAGTACTTC.

The chain links TRBV28 to TRBJ1-2; no clear D. Germline assignment: CDR1 MDHEN and CDR2 SYDVKM. Deletions cut 4 bases from V and 6 bases from J, with 3 bases between. The CDR3 is made up of 10 amino acids. CDR3 bases: TGTGCCAGCAGTTCTAATGGCTACACCTTC. It encodes CASSSNGYTF.